These 32 T cell receptor beta chains were all obtained from the same sample, sequenced in a study of T cells in Graves' hyperthyroidism and ophthalmopathy. Amplified TCR beta CDR3 regions derived from RNA transcripts. TCR CDR3 regions were first amplified by RT-PCR with HTBI primers. MiXCR, run by TCRdb on the multiplex PCR reads, gives a single entry per CDR3 protein. The table lists about 510,000 distinct CDR3 sequences, approximately 15% of them singletons. Material: blood. These receptors were collected from a woman between 40 and 50 years old with Graves' hyperthyroidism.

This clonotype was observed a handful of times. The chain carries TRBV28 and TRBJ2-7, with 12 bases matching TRBD1. CDR1 and CDR2 from the germline V gene are MDHEN and SYDVKM. The V and J ends lost 6 bases and 0 bases, in that order; junction bases with no gene match: 6. The CDR3 totals 16 residues. CDR3 loop: CASRKGQGAISYEQYF. Here the CDR3 DNA reads TGTGCCAGCAGGAAGGGACAGGGGGCAATCTCCTACGAGCAGTACTTC. Looking up the rest from reference TRBV28 and TRBJ2-7 gives the full variable domain: DVKVTQSSRYLVKRTGEKVFLECVQDMDHENMFWYRQDPGLGLRLIYFSYDVKMKEKGDIPEGYSVSREKKERFSLILESASTNQTSMYLCASRKGQGAISYEQYFGPGTRLTVT.

The V and J genes are TRBV28 and TRBJ1-5, with D maybe TRBD1 (5 bases). The CDR3 extends over 15 amino acids. Trimming stripped 5 bases from V and 0 bases from J, with 11 bases between. Germline lookup yields CDR1 MDHEN and CDR2 SYDVKM. CDR3 sequence (DNA): TGTGCCAGCAGTACAGGTAACCTTAGCAATCAGCCCCAGCATTTT. This gives the protein CASSTGNLSNQPQHF. The full variable domain, with the rest looked up from reference TRBV28 and TRBJ1-5, is DVKVTQSSRYLVKRTGEKVFLECVQDMDHENMFWYRQDPGLGLRLIYFSYDVKMKEKGDIPEGYSVSREKKERFSLILESASTNQTSMYLCASSTGNLSNQPQHFGDGTRLSIL.

The J gene is TRBJ2-2, the V gene TRBV9; either TRBD1 or TRBD2 may supply D (5 bases each). Germline-derived CDR1 and CDR2 are SGDLS and YYNGEE. Trimming removed 3 bases at V and 4 bases at J, with 16 bases between. This CDR3 region has 16 residues. The CDR3 coding sequence is TGTGCCAGCAGCGCCGGCCAGGGACCCGTCACCGGGGAGCTGTTTTTT. Its protein product is CASSAGQGPVTGELFF.

Comment on this clonotype: This may stem from a read error, because a much larger clone lies one nucleotide away. The DNA of the CDR3 is TGCGCCAGCAGCCGAGAAGGGACATGGGCCGGAAAACTGTTTTTT. Protein sequence: CASSREGTWAGKLFF. The V gene is TRBV5-1, the J gene TRBJ1-4, with D perhaps matching TRBD1 (6 bases). Germline V gene lookup returns CDR1 SGHRS and CDR2 YFSETQ. The CDR3 covers 15 residues. V was pared by 4 bases and J by 10 bases, with 20 bases between.

With respect to this clonotype: A read error may be the cause here, since a much bigger clone is one base away. The V call is TRBV6-1, the J call TRBJ1-2, with D possibly being TRBD1 (6 bases). The CDR3 sequence is 13 residues long. From germline, CDR1 is MNHNS and CDR2 SASEGT. V dropped 5 bases and J dropped 2 bases, with 9 bases sitting between them. CDR3 nucleotide sequence: TGTGCCAGCAGTTGCCAGGGGAACTATGGCTACACCTTC. Translated: CASSCQGNYGYTF.

This clonotype was seen a few times. The rearrangement links TRBV20-1 to TRBJ2-1, with D possibly TRBD2 on 6 matching bases. V was trimmed by 2 bases and J by 1 base, leaving 18 bases between them. The germline gives CDR1 DFQATT, CDR2 SNEGSKA (reference sequence). The CDR3 is 17 amino acids. The CDR3 reads CSARQVEGGYSYNEQFF. DNA of the CDR3: TGCAGTGCTAGACAGGTCGAGGGAGGTTATTCCTACAATGAGCAGTTCTTC.

This clonotype was observed many times. V gene TRBV7-2 combines with J gene TRBJ2-7, with D hard to call. Germline CDR1 SGHTA, CDR2 FQGNSA. With 5 bases removed from V and 1 base from J, the gap between germline ends came to 9 bases. CDR3 length: 13 amino acids. CDR3 in DNA: TGTGCCAGCAGCCCTAGGGTGTCCTACGAGCAGTACTTC. This sequence encodes CASSPRVSYEQYF.

In regard to this clonotype: A much larger clone lies one base from this, so it may be a read error. V gene TRBV7-7 combines with J gene TRBJ2-2; perhaps TRBD2 as D (5 bases). CDR3 length equals 14 residues. Germline-derived CDR1 and CDR2 are SSHAT and FNYEAQ (reference sequence). The chain's CDR3 is CASSPSPPPGELLF. The CDR3 coding sequence is TGTGCTAGCAGCCCCTCCCCCCCTCCCGGGGAGCTGCTTTTT.

V and J are TRBV20-1 and TRBJ2-4, with a tentative D call TRBD1 (5 bases). The germline V gene has CDR1 DFQATT and CDR2 SNEGSKA (reference sequence). The V and J ends lost 6 bases and 1 base respectively, with 13 bases between them. The CDR3 contains 14 residues. Written as DNA, the CDR3 is TGCAGTGCAGATTCAGGGTTCGCCAAAAACATTCAGTACTTC. Translated, it gives CSADSGFAKNIQYF.

The chain joins TRBV15 to TRBJ1-2; TRBD1 might be the D (5 bases). Trimming took off 1 base at V and 3 bases at J, with 6 bases between the two ends. This CDR3 contains 13 residues. The germline gives CDR1 LNHNV, CDR2 YYDKDF (reference sequence). The CDR3 sequence: CATSRGGDYGYTF. Here the CDR3 DNA reads TGTGCCACCAGCAGAGGGGGGGACTATGGCTACACCTTC.

There are many counts of this clonotype. The V call is TRBV20-1, the J call TRBJ2-7, with TRBD2 identical over 8 bases. The germline V gene encodes CDR1 DFQATT and CDR2 SNEGSKA (reference sequence). Unmatched junction bases numbered 13, after V lost 0 bases and J lost 3 bases. CDR3 length equals 17 residues. CDR3 nucleotides: TGCAGTGCTAGAGATACCTTAAGCGGGAGTTCCTTCTACGAGCAGTACTTC. It codes for CSARDTLSGSSFYEQYF.

CDR3 bases: TGTGCCAGCAGCTTAGCCCGAAACGACTTAAACACTGAAGCTTTCTTT. Protein: CASSLARNDLNTEAFF. This sequence joins TRBV7-2 and TRBJ1-1, with D unresolved. V lost 0 bases and J lost 2, with 13 bases in between. This CDR3 is 16 amino acids long. Per the germline V gene, CDR1 is SGHTA and CDR2 is FQGNSA.

This clonotype was counted only a few times. The chain employs TRBV5-1 and TRBJ2-3; 10 nucleotides agree with TRBD2. The V gene end was trimmed by 4 bases and the J gene end by 3 bases; junction bases not matched to a gene: 14. CDR1 is SGHRS and CDR2 is YFSETQ in the germline V gene. The CDR3 covers 18 residues. The DNA of the CDR3 is TGCGCCAGCAGCAACAGCGCCACTAGCGGGATTAGAACAGATACGCAGTATTTT. Amino acid sequence: CASSNSATSGIRTDTQYF.

This clonotype was detected ten times or more. The chain recombines TRBV12-3 or TRBV12-4 with TRBJ1-4; no reliable D call. V was cut by 3 bases and J by 7 bases, with 6 bases left in between. The CDR3 totals 12 residues. The CDR3 protein is CASSFIREKLFF. DNA of the CDR3: TGTGCCAGCAGTTTCATTCGTGAAAAACTGTTTTTT.

This clonotype has more than one count but fewer than ten. The J gene is TRBJ2-5, the V gene TRBV20-1; 8 positions match TRBD1. Germline V gives CDR1 DFQATT, CDR2 SNEGSKA (reference sequence). Trimming removed 6 bases from V and 2 bases from J; junction bases left unmatched: 8. The CDR3 has 14 amino acids. The CDR3 region has the DNA TGCAGTGCCTGGGACAGGAGGGGACAAGAGACCCAGTACTTC. Its protein product is CSAWDRRGQETQYF.

Here the CDR3 reads CASVPGGGQPQHF. The CDR3 region has the DNA TGTGCCAGCGTACCGGGGGGGGGCCAGCCCCAGCATTTT. The chain combines TRBV6-2 or TRBV6-3 with TRBJ1-5; weak D call: TRBD1 (6 bases). V lost 8 bases to trimming and J lost 7 bases, with 15 bases between them. Germline V CDR1 and CDR2: MNHEY, SVGEGT. CDR3 size: 13 residues.

This clonotype has at least ten counts. The chain joins TRBV6-1 to TRBJ2-3; D not certain. The CDR3 extends over 12 amino acids. Germline lookup yields CDR1 MNHNS and CDR2 SASEGT. V gave up 7 bases and J gave up 4 bases, with 9 bases separating them. The CDR3 nucleotides read TGTGCCAGCACCACAATTGCAGATACGCAGTATTTT. It codes for CASTTIADTQYF.

This clonotype has only a few counts. This chain connects TRBV6-5 to TRBJ1-3; D is uncertain. Germline CDR1 is MNHEY and CDR2 is SVGAGI. There are 16 residues in the CDR3. V shed 0 bases and J shed 1 base, with 10 bases lying between them. The DNA for the CDR3 is TGTGCCAGCAGTTACTCGGAGGTCCGATCTGGAAACACCATATATTTT. This codes for CASSYSEVRSGNTIYF.

The J gene is TRBJ2-7, the V gene TRBV11-3, with D possibly being TRBD2 (6 bases). This CDR3 has 16 residues. Trimming cost V 5 bases and J 2 bases, with 19 bases left between them. Per the germline V gene, CDR1 is SGHNT and CDR2 is YENEEA. This CDR3 is CASSPLGGQAAYEQYF. The CDR3, as DNA: TGTGCCAGCAGCCCCCTGGGGGGTCAGGCCGCCTACGAGCAGTACTTC.

This clonotype was seen at least ten times. This rearrangement joins TRBV3-1 to TRBJ2-7; tentatively, D is TRBD1 (5 bases). The CDR3 spans 14 residues. Germline CDR1 and CDR2: LGHDT and YNNKEL (reference sequence). V was trimmed by 0 bases and J by 3 bases, leaving 9 bases between them. The CDR3 DNA reads TGTGCCAGCAGCCAAGATTCCAGGGACTACGAGCAGTACTTC. It yields the protein CASSQDSRDYEQYF.

Ten or more counts support this clonotype. The chain recombines TRBV20-1 with TRBJ2-3, with TRBD2 identical over 8 bases. J lost 3 bases, V lost 1 base, and 9 bases had no gene match. This CDR3 has 16 amino acids. CDR1 and CDR2 (germline): DFQATT, SNEGSKA (reference sequence). The CDR3 DNA sequence: TGCAGTGCTAGAGTCCCAGCGGGAGTGAGTACAGATACGCAGTATTTT. It translates to CSARVPAGVSTDTQYF.

This clonotype has ten or more counts. The chain recombines TRBV18 with TRBJ2-7; 9 bases agree with TRBD1. V shed 3 bases and J 5 bases; nucleotides not matched to a gene: 17. The germline V gene encodes CDR1 KGHSH and CDR2 LQKENI. The CDR3 sequence is 18 residues long. CDR3 region: CASSPGSLWGQGSDEQYF. CDR3 DNA sequence: TGTGCCAGCTCACCGGGGAGCTTGTGGGGACAGGGAAGCGACGAGCAGTACTTC.

About this clonotype: Being one base from a much bigger clone, this may be a read error. This chain uses TRBV28 with TRBJ2-7; D not resolved. The CDR3 covers 12 residues. The germline V gene encodes CDR1 MDHEN and CDR2 SYDVKM. CDR3 region: CVSSQAVYEQYF. CDR3 coding DNA: TGTGTCAGCAGCCAAGCTGTATACGAGCAGTACTTC.

This clonotype was seen at least ten times. The chain uses TRBV7-2 and TRBJ2-5; tentatively, D is TRBD2 (5 bases). Between the trimmed V and J ends, which lost 6 bases and 0 bases, there was a span of 11 bases. CDR1 and CDR2 (germline): SGHTA, FQGNSA. The length of the CDR3 is 14 residues. The DNA of the CDR3 is TGTGCCAGCAGGTCGTCGACTAACCAAGAGACCCAGTACTTC. This sequence encodes CASRSSTNQETQYF.

The sample holds many counts of this clonotype. The chain employs TRBV20-1 and TRBJ1-2; D is ambiguous. Per germline, CDR1 DFQATT and CDR2 SNEGSKA (reference sequence). Trimming removed 1 base from V and 4 bases from J, with 13 bases in between. CDR3 length: 14 residues. Here the CDR3 DNA reads TGCAGTGCTAGAGCCCCGCCAGGAATCTATGGCTACACCTTC. Translated, it gives CSARAPPGIYGYTF.

For the CDR3, the DNA is TGCAGTGCTAGGTGGACAGGGCCCAATGAGCAGTTCTTC. As protein: CSARWTGPNEQFF. The chain has TRBV20-1 and TRBJ2-1; 8 bases are shared with TRBD1. Germline V gene data show CDR1 as DFQATT and CDR2 as SNEGSKA (reference sequence). There are 13 residues in the CDR3. V shed 3 bases, J shed 6 bases, and the junction held 4 bases outside the gene matches.

This clonotype was observed at least ten times. The chain combines TRBV3-1 with TRBJ2-7; TRBD1 matches at 8 bases. From germline, CDR1 is LGHDT and CDR2 YNNKEL (reference sequence). This CDR3 spans 14 amino acids. V was pared by 1 base and J by 3 bases, with 2 bases of the junction left unmatched. The CDR3 loop is CASSQGTGYYEQYF. The CDR3 nucleotides are TGTGCCAGCAGCCAAGGGACAGGGTACTACGAGCAGTACTTC.

This rearrangement joins TRBV2 to TRBJ2-7; TRBD2 aligns across 7 bases. CDR1 is SNHLY and CDR2 is FYNNEI in the germline V gene. Germline trimming cut 5 bases from V and 3 bases from J; bases unmatched to any gene: 13. The CDR3 runs 16 residues. For the CDR3, the DNA is TGTGCCAGCAGTCCCGCCCGGGCTAGCGGCTACTACGAGCAGTACTTC. This translates into CASSPARASGYYEQYF.

This clonotype was counted at least ten times. V is TRBV27 and J is TRBJ2-3, with no clear D. CDR1 and CDR2 (germline): MNHEY, SMNVEV (reference sequence). The V end lost 6 bases, the J end lost 3 bases, and 13 bases lay between the germline ends. The CDR3 contains 14 residues. The CDR3 reads CASSDRRRTDTQYF. CDR3 DNA sequence: TGTGCCAGCAGCGATCGCAGGAGAACAGATACGCAGTATTTT.

Many counts were recorded for this clonotype. The V gene is TRBV28, the J gene TRBJ2-7, with D uncertain. Germline V gene data show CDR1 as MDHEN and CDR2 as SYDVKM. This CDR3 has 14 amino acids. V shed 2 bases and J shed 1 base, with 9 bases lying between them. The CDR3 loop is CASSLNHVSYEQYF. CDR3 in DNA: TGTGCCAGCAGTTTAAACCATGTATCCTACGAGCAGTACTTC.

This clonotype was recorded many times. The chain carries TRBV27 and TRBJ1-3; 7 bases are a match to TRBD1. Germline values: CDR1 MNHEY, CDR2 SMNVEV (reference sequence). After removal of 3 bases from V and 0 bases from J, the junction contained 11 bases not matched to a gene. CDR3 length: 18 amino acids. The CDR3 region has the DNA TGTGCCAGCAGTTTGAGCGGCACAGGGGCTAGCTCTGGAAACACCATATATTTT. Protein: CASSLSGTGASSGNTIYF.

The gene calls are TRBV6-1 and TRBJ1-5; 7 nucleotides align to TRBD1. This CDR3 comprises 12 residues. V shed 8 bases, J shed 10 bases, and the junction held 8 bases outside the gene matches. Germline CDR1 reads MNHNS; CDR2 reads SASEGT. The CDR3 sequence is CASAGGRSPQHF. Written as DNA, the CDR3 is TGTGCCAGCGCAGGGGGTAGGAGCCCCCAGCATTTT.